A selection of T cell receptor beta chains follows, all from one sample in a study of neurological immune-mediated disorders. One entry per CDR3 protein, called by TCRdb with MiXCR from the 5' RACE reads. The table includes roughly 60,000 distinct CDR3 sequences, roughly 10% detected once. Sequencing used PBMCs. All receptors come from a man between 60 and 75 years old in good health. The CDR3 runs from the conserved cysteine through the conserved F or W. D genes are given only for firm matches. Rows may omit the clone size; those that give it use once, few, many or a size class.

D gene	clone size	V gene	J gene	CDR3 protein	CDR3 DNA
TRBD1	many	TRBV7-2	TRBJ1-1	CASSVDRGNTEAFF	TGTGCCAGCAGCGTGGACAGGGGGAACACTGAAGCTTTCTTT
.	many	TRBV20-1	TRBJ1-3	CSAREPIGNTIYF	TGCAGTGCTAGGGAGCCGATCGGAAACACCATATATTTT
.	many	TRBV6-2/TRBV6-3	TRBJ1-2	CASTDTHGGYTF	TGTGCCAGCACCGATACCCACGGGGGCTACACCTTC
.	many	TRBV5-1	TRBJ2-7	CASCPRTLPYEQYF	TGCGCCAGCTGCCCTCGGACACTTCCCTACGAGCAGTACTTC
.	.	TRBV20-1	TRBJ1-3	CSARETVRNTIYF	TGCAGTGCTAGAGAAACCGTGAGAAACACCATATATTTT
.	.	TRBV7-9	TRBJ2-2	CASSLVRNTGELFF	TGTGCCAGCAGCTTGGTCCGAAACACCGGGGAGCTGTTTTTT
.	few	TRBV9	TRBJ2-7	CASSPEPGPSYEQYF	TGTGCCAGCAGCCCAGAACCGGGGCCTTCCTACGAGCAGTACTTC
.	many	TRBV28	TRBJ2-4	CASQGHLGIAKNIQYF	TGTGCCAGCCAAGGGCATTTGGGGATAGCCAAAAACATTCAGTACTTC
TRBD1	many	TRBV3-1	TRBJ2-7	CASTTRWGQGVYEQYF	TGTGCCAGCACCACAAGATGGGGACAGGGAGTCTACGAGCAGTACTTC
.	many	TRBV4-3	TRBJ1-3	CASSQDRKGWRNTIYF	TGCGCCAGCAGCCAAGATCGAAAGGGCTGGAGGAACACCATATATTTT
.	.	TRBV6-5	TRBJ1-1	CASSNDRYTEAFF	TGTGCCAGCAGCAACGACCGATACACTGAAGCTTTCTTT
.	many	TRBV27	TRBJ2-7	CASRPGTSYEQYF	TGTGCCAGCCGGCCAGGGACATCCTACGAGCAGTACTTC
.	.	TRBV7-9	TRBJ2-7	CASSFEGWGTEQYF	TGTGCCAGCAGCTTCGAGGGGTGGGGAACCGAGCAGTACTTC
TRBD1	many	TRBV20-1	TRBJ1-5	CSASRDRLNQPQHF	TGCAGTGCGAGCCGGGACAGGCTCAATCAGCCCCAGCATTTT
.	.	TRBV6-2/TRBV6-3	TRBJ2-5	CASRSWKGQETQYF	TGTGCCAGTAGATCCTGGAAAGGTCAAGAGACCCAGTACTTC
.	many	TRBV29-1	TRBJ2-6	CSVELVGSTGANVLTF	TGCAGCGTTGAACTGGTTGGTAGCACTGGGGCCAACGTCCTGACTTTC
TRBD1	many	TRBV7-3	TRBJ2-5	CASSADRVETQYF	TGTGCCAGCAGCGCCGACAGGGTAGAGACCCAGTACTTC
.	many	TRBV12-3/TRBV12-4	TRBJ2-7	CASGQLSYEQYF	TGTGCCAGCGGCCAGCTTTCCTACGAGCAGTACTTC
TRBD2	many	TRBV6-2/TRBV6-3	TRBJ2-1	CASGEGTIPLF	TGTGCCAGCGGGGAGGGGACGATCCCGTTGTTC
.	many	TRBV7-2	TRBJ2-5	CASSPPYRGETQYF	TGTGCCAGCAGCCCCCCATACCGAGGAGAGACCCAGTACTTC
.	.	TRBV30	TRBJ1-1	CAWSAGVTANTEAFF	TGTGCCTGGAGTGCCGGGGTAACAGCGAACACTGAAGCTTTCTTT
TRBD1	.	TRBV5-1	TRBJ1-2	CASSTGQGNYGYTF	TGCGCCAGCAGCACCGGACAGGGGAACTATGGCTACACCTTC
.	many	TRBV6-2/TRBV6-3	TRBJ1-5	CASSRTATRPQHF	TGTGCCAGCAGTCGGACTGCCACAAGGCCCCAGCATTTT
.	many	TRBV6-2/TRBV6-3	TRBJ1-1	CASSLTRQTVNTEAFF	TGTGCCAGCAGTTTAACACGACAGACAGTGAACACTGAAGCTTTCTTT
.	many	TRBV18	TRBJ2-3	CASSNSFQGDTQYF	TGTGCCAGCTCAAACAGCTTTCAGGGGGATACGCAGTATTTT
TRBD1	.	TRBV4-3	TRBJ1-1	CASSQETGANTEAFF	TGCGCCAGCAGCCAAGAGACAGGGGCGAACACTGAAGCTTTCTTT
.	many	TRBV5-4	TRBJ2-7	CASSKDAGKSSYEQYF	TGTGCCAGCAGCAAGGATGCAGGGAAGAGCTCCTACGAGCAGTACTTC
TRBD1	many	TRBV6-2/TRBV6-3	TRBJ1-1	CASSLLGGTGMNTEAFF	TGTGCCAGCAGTTTGCTCGGGGGGACAGGGATGAACACTGAAGCTTTCTTT
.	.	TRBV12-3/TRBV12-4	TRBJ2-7	CASSTWGALRGEQYF	TGTGCCAGCAGTACATGGGGCGCGTTGAGGGGAGAGCAGTACTTC
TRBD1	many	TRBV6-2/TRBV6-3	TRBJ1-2	CASSYRATGPFEKDGYTF	TGTGCCAGCAGTTACCGAGCGACAGGGCCCTTCGAAAAGGATGGCTACACCTTC
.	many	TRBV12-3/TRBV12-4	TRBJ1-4	CASSWVSNEKLFF	TGTGCCAGCAGTTGGGTATCTAATGAAAAACTGTTTTTT
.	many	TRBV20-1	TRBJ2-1	CSARRQARRFNEQFF	TGCAGTGCTAGGAGACAGGCCCGACGATTTAATGAGCAGTTCTTC
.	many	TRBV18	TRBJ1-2	CASSWTGKAGGYTF	TGTGCCAGCTCCTGGACGGGCAAGGCGGGCGGCTACACCTTC
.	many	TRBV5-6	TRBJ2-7	CASSLMTAYEQYF	TGTGCCAGCAGCTTGATGACAGCCTACGAGCAGTACTTC
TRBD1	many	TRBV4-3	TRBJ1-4	CASSKDRAVEKLFF	TGCGCCAGCAGCAAGGACAGGGCGGTTGAAAAACTGTTTTTT
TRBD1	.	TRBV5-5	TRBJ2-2	CASSGWTGGTGELFF	TGTGCCAGCAGCGGATGGACAGGGGGCACCGGGGAGCTGTTTTTT
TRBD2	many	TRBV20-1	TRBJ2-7	CSAREAGVSYEQYF	TGCAGTGCGAGGGAGGCGGGGGTCAGCTACGAGCAGTACTTC
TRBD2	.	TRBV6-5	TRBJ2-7	CATSYSISRTSSYEQYF	TGTGCCACCAGTTACTCGATTTCCCGGACTAGCAGCTACGAGCAGTACTTC
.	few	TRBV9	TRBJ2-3	CASSVDTEDTQYF	TGTGCCAGCAGCGTAGATACGGAAGATACGCAGTATTTT
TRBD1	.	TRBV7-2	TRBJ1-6	CASSYRDRNSPLHF	TGTGCCAGCAGCTACCGGGACAGAAATTCACCCCTCCACTTT
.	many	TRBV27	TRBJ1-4	CASSPVPTNEKLFF	TGTGCCAGCAGCCCAGTGCCAACTAATGAAAAACTGTTTTTT
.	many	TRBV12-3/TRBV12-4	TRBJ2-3	CASSLNPADTQYF	TGTGCCAGCAGTTTAAACCCAGCAGATACGCAGTATTTT
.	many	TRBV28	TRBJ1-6	CASSGPGGSGRGSPLHF	TGTGCCAGCAGTGGACCGGGTGGTTCGGGAAGGGGGTCACCCCTCCACTTT
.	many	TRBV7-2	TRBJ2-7	CASSQGKGLEQYF	TGTGCCAGCAGCCAGGGGAAGGGCTTGGAGCAGTACTTC
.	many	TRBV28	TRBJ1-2	CASREGGGYGYTF	TGTGCCAGCAGAGAGGGGGGTGGCTATGGCTACACCTTC
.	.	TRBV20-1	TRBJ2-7	CSARDFWRCFYEQYF	TGCAGTGCTAGAGATTTCTGGAGATGCTTCTACGAGCAGTACTTC